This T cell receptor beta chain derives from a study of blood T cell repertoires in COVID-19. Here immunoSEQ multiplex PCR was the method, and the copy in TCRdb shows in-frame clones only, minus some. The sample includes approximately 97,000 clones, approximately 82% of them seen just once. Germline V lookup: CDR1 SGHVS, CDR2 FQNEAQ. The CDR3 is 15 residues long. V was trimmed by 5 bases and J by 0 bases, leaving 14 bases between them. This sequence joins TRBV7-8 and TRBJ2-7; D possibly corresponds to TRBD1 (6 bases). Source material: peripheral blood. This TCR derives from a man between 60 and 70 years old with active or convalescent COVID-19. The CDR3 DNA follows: TGTGCCAGCAGCCCGGGACATCTTTCCTCCTACGAGCAGTACGTC. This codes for CASSPGHLSSYEQYV.